Listed below are T cell receptor beta chains from one sample, sequenced in a study of control samples from healthy donors and cancer patients. Sequencing used immunoSEQ multiplex PCR; TCRdb keeps in-frame clones, though not all of them. The data hold roughly 88,000 clones, with 90% to 95% observed a single time. Sequencing was carried out using blood. The receptors were gathered from a man between 18 and 35 years old in good health. Each CDR3 is given with its conserved first and last residue. Each record gives: CDR3 DNA, CDR3 protein, J gene, D gene, clone size, V gene. D genes are given only for firm matches. Clone size is not always given. Where it is, it says once, few, many or a class for expanded clones.

TGTGCCTGGAGTACCCTCCCGGGGGAGGAGGAAAAACTGTTTTTT | CAWSTLPGEEEKLFF | TRBJ1-4 | NA | NA | TRBV30
TGTGCCAGCAGCGTAGCGGTGGGAGGGTCCTACAATGAGCAGTTCTTC | CASSVAVGGSYNEQFF | TRBJ2-1 | TRBD2 | NA | TRBV9
TGTGCCAGCAGCGGCGGAATCGCGACAGGGCTCCACGAGCAGTACTTC | CASSGGIATGLHEQYF | TRBJ2-7 | TRBD1 | NA | TRBV7-9
TGTGCCAGCAGTGGCCGACAGGGGCGAACTGAAGCTTTCTTT | CASSGRQGRTEAFF | TRBJ1-1 | TRBD1 | once | TRBV25-1
TGTGCCAGCAGCCGTATTCCGGCGGACAGGGCTCACTATGGCTACACCTTC | CASSRIPADRAHYGYTF | TRBJ1-2 | TRBD1 | NA | TRBV5-8
TGTGCCAGCAGCCAAGTAACAGCCCAAGAGACCCAGTACTTC | CASSQVTAQETQYF | TRBJ2-5 | NA | NA | TRBV14
TGCGCCAGCAACAAAGGGACAGGGACGATAGACTCTGGAAACACCATATATTTT | CASNKGTGTIDSGNTIYF | TRBJ1-3 | TRBD1 | NA | TRBV5-1
TGCGCCAGCAGCGACGACAGGGGTCGGACTGAAGCTTTCTTT | CASSDDRGRTEAFF | TRBJ1-1 | TRBD1 | NA | TRBV5-1
TGTGCCAGCAGCTTAGCGGGGGCCGGGGAGCTGTTTTTT | CASSLAGAGELFF | TRBJ2-2 | NA | NA | TRBV7-6
TGTGCCAGTATCTTTCCGGGGGACTATGGCTACACCTTC | CASIFPGDYGYTF | TRBJ1-2 | NA | NA | TRBV19
TGCGCCAGCAGCGGGAGGGGACTAGCGGGCCTAGATACGCAGTATTTT | CASSGRGLAGLDTQYF | TRBJ2-3 | TRBD2 | NA | TRBV5-1
TGTGCCAGCAGCGTAGTGGATGTAGTCACTGAAGCTTTCTTT | CASSVVDVVTEAFF | TRBJ1-1 | NA | NA | TRBV9
TGTGCCAGTAGTAGACCGACCAATGAAAAACTGTTTTTT | CASSRPTNEKLFF | TRBJ1-4 | NA | NA | TRBV19
TGCGCCAGCAGCCCTCCGGGACAAGGATTCTATGGCTACACCTTC | CASSPPGQGFYGYTF | TRBJ1-2 | NA | NA | TRBV5-1
TGTGCCATCAGTGAGAGGGCGGCGAGCTCCTACGAGCAGTACTTC | CAISERAASSYEQYF | TRBJ2-7 | NA | NA | TRBV10-3
TGTGCCAGCGCCGAGGGTGTATCTGGGGCCAACGTCCTGACTTTC | CASAEGVSGANVLTF | TRBJ2-6 | NA | NA | TRBV27
TGCGCCAGCAGCCTGAGCGGGACGAACACCGGGGAGCTGTTTTTT | CASSLSGTNTGELFF | TRBJ2-2 | TRBD2 | NA | TRBV5-1
TGTGCCAGCAGCCCCGGAGGACAGGGCCATCAGCCCCAGCATTTT | CASSPGGQGHQPQHF | TRBJ1-5 | TRBD1 | NA | TRBV7-9